This T cell receptor beta chain was observed in a study of Tregs in tolerant kidney transplant recipients. The wider study: Related graft donors supplied nonmyeloablative bone marrow transplants, and mixed chimerism was transient.

Produced via immunoSEQ multiplex PCR; TCRdb's table is partial and in-frame only. The sample yields over 50,000 clones, 70% to 90% seen once. Per the germline V gene, CDR1 is SGHNT and CDR2 is YYREEE (reference sequence). V was clipped by 0 bases and J by 5 bases; unmatched bases: 4. The CDR3 runs to 16 residues. Regulatory T cells were sorted from thawed PBMCs rested overnight at 37°C with around 200 IU/ml IL-2. This specimen was Tregs from blood, taken before the transplant. The rearrangement links TRBV5-4 to TRBJ2-5; 13 bases match TRBD2. The receptor comes from a human donor who received a combined kidney and bone marrow transplant. The CDR3 bases are TGTGCCAGCAGCTTGGGACTAGCGGGGGGAATGGAGACCCAGTACTTC. Protein sequence: CASSLGLAGGMETQYF.